This passage covers 30 T cell receptor beta chains from one sample sequenced in a study of T cell repertoires in cytomegalovirus infection. Their recognized antigens are unknown. TCRdb passed the reads through MiXCR, listing each CDR3 protein once. The sample contains about 920,000 distinct CDR3 sequences, around a third of which appear only once. The source material was cultured CD8+ T cells from PBMCs, sampled from culture after CMV antigen stimulation. The source of these receptors is a human donor in good health (CMV status not recorded). Some clones in this sample may be carry-over from other donors' samples.

This clonotype appeared once. The junction differs from germline at one of its ends, possibly a read error. The chain recombines TRBV12-3 or TRBV12-4 with TRBJ2-1; 9 positions agree with TRBD1. The CDR3 totals 15 residues. The CDR3 nucleotides are TGTACCAGCAGTTTCACAGGGGGCGCTTACAATGAGCAGTTCTTC. Protein sequence: CTSSFTGGAYNEQFF.

This clonotype was detected only a few times. The rearrangement links TRBV6-6 to TRBJ1-5, with 8 bases lining up with TRBD1. The V and J ends lost 6 bases and 6 bases, in that order; junction bases with no gene match: 7. The CDR3 spans 14 residues. The V gene's germline CDR1 is MNHNY and CDR2 SVGAGI (reference sequence). The DNA of the CDR3 is TGTGCCAGCAGCGATACAGGGGGATTTCAGCCCCAGCATTTT. Its protein is CASSDTGGFQPQHF.

This clonotype was found many times. V usage is TRBV4-3 and J usage is TRBJ2-1; D is unclear. Germline CDR1 LGHNA, CDR2 YSLEER. Trimming took 0 bases from V and 2 from J, leaving 11 bases between them. The CDR3 loop spans 16 amino acids. CDR3 sequence (DNA): TGCGCCAGCAGCCAAGATGGCGCAGAGACCTACAATGAGCAGTTCTTC. The encoded protein is CASSQDGAETYNEQFF.

This clonotype appeared a few times. The chain recombines TRBV6-5 with TRBJ1-2, with D possibly being TRBD1 (5 bases). The V gene lost 8 bases and the J gene lost 4 bases, with 11 bases spanning the gap. Germline V lookup: CDR1 MNHEY, CDR2 SVGAGI. The CDR3 length is 12 residues. The CDR3 DNA is TGTGCCAGCTTTGACGGGACCTATGGCTACACCTTC. Translating gives CASFDGTYGYTF.

This chain links TRBV27 with TRBJ2-2; tentatively, D is TRBD1 or TRBD2 (5 bases each). The germline gives CDR1 MNHEY, CDR2 SMNVEV (reference sequence). The CDR3 extends over 14 amino acids. V dropped 6 bases and J dropped 4 bases, with 12 bases sitting between them. CDR3 loop: CASRPGRGTGELFF. The CDR3 region has the DNA TGTGCCAGCAGACCGGGGCGCGGCACCGGGGAGCTGTTTTTT.

A few counts support this clonotype. The V and J genes are TRBV2 and TRBJ2-1; possible D gene TRBD2, 6 bases. The CDR3 is made up of 13 amino acids. The V end was cut by 3 bases, the J end by 4 bases, with 7 bases between. The germline V gene encodes CDR1 SNHLY and CDR2 FYNNEI. The CDR3 nucleotides read TGTGCCAGCAGTGATGGGAGGTACAATGAGCAGTTCTTC. Residues: CASSDGRYNEQFF.

This chain joins TRBV4-1 and TRBJ2-2; weak D call: TRBD1 (6 bases). CDR1 MGHRA and CDR2 YSYEKL come from the germline V gene. V lost 10 bases, J lost 6 bases, and 9 bases lay in between. The CDR3 extends over 11 amino acids. The chain's CDR3 is CATQGSGELFF. For the CDR3, the DNA is TGCGCCACCCAGGGGTCCGGGGAGCTGTTTTTT.

The V gene is TRBV6-2 or TRBV6-3, the J gene TRBJ2-3; 9 bases are a match to TRBD2. The germline gives CDR1 MNHEY, CDR2 SVGEGT. J gave up 1 base and V 5 bases, and 16 bases lay outside the gene matches. The CDR3 covers 19 residues. The CDR3 loop is CASSPLTPRGGRGTDTQYF. In DNA form, the CDR3 reads TGTGCCAGCAGTCCCCTGACTCCGCGGGGGGGCCGAGGCACAGATACGCAGTATTTT.

Comments on this clonotype: One junction end disagrees with the germline gene, perhaps due to a read error. The genes are TRBV6-4 and TRBJ2-3, with D unclear. The CDR3 spans 8 residues. CDR1 and CDR2 (germline): MRHNA, SNTAGT. The chain's CDR3 is CASSHLNF. CDR3 nucleotides: TGTGCCAGCAGTCACCTTAATTTT.

This clonotype appeared a few times. This chain joins TRBV27 and TRBJ1-1, with 7 nucleotides matching TRBD1. V dropped 3 bases and J dropped 6; count of bases not matched to a gene: 13. Germline values: CDR1 MNHEY, CDR2 SMNVEV (reference sequence). The CDR3 is 16 amino acids. CDR3 nucleotides: TGTGCCAGCAGTTTCGCGAGACAGGGTGGTGGATCTGAAGCTTTCTTT. Its translation: CASSFARQGGGSEAFF.

In nucleotides, the CDR3 is TGCAGCGTTCCCGGGACAGGGGCCTTCGGCTACACCTTC. Amino acid sequence: CSVPGTGAFGYTF. The J gene is TRBJ1-2, the V gene TRBV29-1; 10 bases agree with TRBD1. Germline V gene sequence: CDR1 SQVTM, CDR2 ANQGSEA. CDR3 size: 13 residues. V dropped 5 bases and J dropped 8; count of bases not matched to a gene: 8. The full variable domain, in which reference TRBV29-1 and TRBJ1-2 provide the parts outside the CDR3, is SAVISQKPSRDICQRGTSLTIQCQVDSQVTMMFWYRQQPGQSLTLIATANQGSEATYESGFVIDKFPISRPNLTFSTLTVSNMSPEDSSIYLCSVPGTGAFGYTFGSGTRLTVV.

In nucleotides, the CDR3 is TGTGCCAGCAGCTCATCAGGGACAGGGGGCCCCGAGCAGTACGTC. Translating it yields CASSSSGTGGPEQYV. The chain has TRBV6-6 and TRBJ2-7; TRBD1 matches at 12 bases. The J segment lost 6 bases and the V segment lost 6 bases, leaving 9 bases of the junction unmatched. The CDR3 runs to 15 residues. CDR1 MNHNY and CDR2 SVGAGI come from the germline V gene (reference sequence).

The chain employs TRBV5-4 and TRBJ2-5; D perhaps matches TRBD2 (7 bases). The CDR3 totals 18 residues. The V gene's germline CDR1 is SGHNT and CDR2 YYREEE (reference sequence). Trimming removed 0 bases at V and 2 bases at J, with 20 bases between. The CDR3 DNA is TGTGCCAGCAGCTTGGAGGAGGGGGGGGCCGAGTGGCAAGAGACCCAGTACTTC. It encodes CASSLEEGGAEWQETQYF.

V usage is TRBV9 and J usage is TRBJ2-3, with D unresolved. The V end was cut by 0 bases, the J end by 2 bases, with 10 bases between. Germline loops: CDR1 SGDLS, CDR2 YYNGEE. This CDR3 region has 15 residues. This CDR3 reads CASSVEGRYTDTQYF. CDR3 coding DNA: TGTGCCAGCAGCGTAGAAGGCAGATACACAGATACGCAGTATTTT.

This clonotype was seen a few times. V usage is TRBV7-9 and J usage is TRBJ2-1; 9 bases line up with TRBD1. The CDR3 is 17 amino acids. The V segment lost 3 bases and the J segment 7 bases; nucleotides outside the gene matches: 13. In germline, CDR1 is SEHNR, CDR2 FQNEAQ (reference sequence). The DNA of the CDR3 is TGTGCCAGCAGCTTTTTAGACAGGGGGGTTGATAGGAATGAGCAGTTCTTC. This gives the protein CASSFLDRGVDRNEQFF.

The CDR3: CASSLMSGEGAGELFF. DNA for the CDR3: TGTGCCAGCAGTTTAATGTCAGGGGAAGGTGCCGGGGAGCTGTTTTTT. V usage is TRBV27 and J usage is TRBJ2-2; D may be TRBD1 (6 bases). V dropped 2 bases and J dropped 6 bases, with 16 bases sitting between them. The CDR3 spans 16 residues. CDR1 is MNHEY and CDR2 is SMNVEV in the germline V gene (reference sequence).

The chain joins TRBV7-6 to TRBJ2-1; tentatively, D is TRBD1 (6 bases). This CDR3 is 15 amino acids long. CDR1 is SGHVS and CDR2 is FNYEAQ in the germline V gene. The V gene lost 5 bases and the J gene lost 4 bases, with 15 bases spanning the gap. The CDR3 DNA reads as TGTGCCAGCAGCCAACAGGGATCACCTTACAATGAGCAGTTCTTC. This encodes CASSQQGSPYNEQFF.

The rearrangement uses TRBV6-6 and TRBJ2-4; 9 positions match TRBD2. V trimming: 5 bases; J trimming: 1 base; junction bases outside the gene matches: 3. The CDR3 has 15 amino acids. The germline V gene encodes CDR1 MNHNY and CDR2 SVGAGI (reference sequence). The CDR3 DNA reads TGTGCCAGCAGTATAGCGGGGGTGGCCAAAAACATTCAGTACTTC. Translating gives CASSIAGVAKNIQYF.

Worth noting for this clonotype: This may stem from a read error, because a much larger clone lies one nucleotide away. This rearrangement joins TRBV7-6 to TRBJ1-1; D is unclear. Germline V gene data show CDR1 as SGHVS and CDR2 as FNYEAQ. Trimming removed 4 bases from V and 1 base from J, with 10 bases in between. The CDR3 runs to 14 residues. As DNA, the CDR3 is TGTGCCAGCAGCTCAATGGGGAGGAACACTGAAGCTTTCTTT. Its translation: CASSSMGRNTEAFF.

The rearrangement links TRBV6-1 to TRBJ2-2; TRBD1 agrees at 7 bases. The CDR3 spans 14 residues. V shed 5 bases and J 6 bases; nucleotides not matched to a gene: 6. Germline loops: CDR1 MNHNS, CDR2 SASEGT. The CDR3 protein is CASSYGTAPGELFF. CDR3 DNA: TGTGCCAGCAGTTACGGGACAGCCCCCGGGGAGCTGTTTTTT.

This clonotype was detected a few times. This sequence may be a read error, since a much larger clone differs from it by one base. V is TRBV7-6 and J is TRBJ1-3; no clear D. Trimming shortened V by 8 bases and J by 4 bases, and 6 bases separated the two germline ends. The CDR3 has 11 residues. Germline CDR1 SGHVS, CDR2 FNYEAQ. CDR3 sequence reads: CASGVGNTIYF. As DNA, the CDR3 is TGTGCCAGCGGGGTCGGAAACACCATATATTTT.

This clonotype was counted between two and nine times. J is TRBJ2-1 and V is TRBV9, with TRBD2 matching 8 bases. The CDR3 loop spans 16 amino acids. CDR1 and CDR2 from the germline V gene are SGDLS and YYNGEE. Trimming cost V 0 bases and J 1 base; bases outside gene matches: 3. As DNA, the CDR3 is TGTGCCAGCAGCGTAGCCGGGGGGGCTTCCTACAATGAGCAGTTCTTC. Translation gives CASSVAGGASYNEQFF.

In its sample, this clonotype was seen many times. The chain combines TRBV6-5 with TRBJ2-5; D unresolved. The CDR3 loop spans 16 amino acids. Trimming pared 2 bases from V and 1 base from J, leaving 14 bases between. Germline CDR1 MNHEY, CDR2 SVGAGI. Here the CDR3 DNA reads TGTGCCAGCAGTTACAGCAGCATAATATTCCAAGAGACCCAGTACTTC. Its protein product is CASSYSSIIFQETQYF.

This clonotype has a handful of counts. The chain joins TRBV29-1 to TRBJ1-2, with no clear D. The CDR3 runs 11 residues. V was clipped by 7 bases and J by 0 bases, with 6 bases between them. CDR1 SQVTM and CDR2 ANQGSEA come from the germline V gene. The CDR3, as DNA: TGCAGCGCCAGTACTAACTATGGCTACACCTTC. It encodes CSASTNYGYTF.

This clonotype was seen a few times. The rearrangement links TRBV11-1 to TRBJ2-3; D ambiguous. In germline, CDR1 is SGHAT, CDR2 FQDESV (reference sequence). Trimming left V 4 bases short and J 6 bases short, with 11 bases between. This CDR3 contains 13 residues. The CDR3 bases are TGTGCCAGCAGCTCCCCCGGTGGGGATACGCAGTATTTT. Translating it yields CASSSPGGDTQYF.

This clonotype was observed a few times. The junction differs from germline at one of its ends, possibly a read error. The chain recombines TRBV7-7 with TRBJ1-1; D may be TRBD1 (6 bases). The CDR3 length is 16 residues. Germline loops: CDR1 SSHAT, CDR2 FNYEAQ (reference sequence). The CDR3 region is CASSPIYGGANTEAFF. DNA of the CDR3: TGTGCTAGCAGCCCGATATACGGGGGCGCGAACACTGAAGCTTTCTTT.

This chain's CDR3 is CASSLEVGASRGYTF. Here the CDR3 DNA reads TGTGCCAGCAGCTTGGAAGTTGGCGCTTCAAGAGGCTACACCTTC. The chain uses TRBV5-6 and TRBJ1-2, with unresolved D. V dropped 0 bases and J dropped 8 bases, with 17 bases sitting between them. CDR3 length: 15 residues. Germline V gene sequence: CDR1 SGHDT, CDR2 YYEEEE. The full variable domain, completed using reference TRBV5-6 and TRBJ1-2, is DAGVTQSPTHLIKTRGQQVTLRCSPKSGHDTVSWYQQALGQGPQFIFQYYEEEERQRGNFPDRFSGHQFPNYSSELNVNALLLGDSALYLCASSLEVGASRGYTFGSGTRLTVV.

V and J are TRBV27 and TRBJ1-2; D gene ambiguous. The germline CDR1 and CDR2 sequences are MNHEY and SMNVEV (reference sequence). The CDR3 is 14 amino acids. V lost 3 bases to trimming and J lost 8 bases, with 16 bases between them. The CDR3 DNA follows: TGTGCCAGCAGTTTGTTGGGAGACCCCTTGGGCTACACCTTC. Protein: CASSLLGDPLGYTF.

Comment on this clonotype: This could be a read error, since a much larger clone is one nucleotide away. The chain joins TRBV12-3 or TRBV12-4 to TRBJ1-5, with 8 bases identical to TRBD1. The length of the CDR3 is 13 residues. The CDR3 reads CVSSPTGDQPQHF. The CDR3 coding sequence is TGTGTCAGCAGTCCGACAGGGGATCAGCCCCAGCATTTT.

J is TRBJ1-6 and V is TRBV4-2; D is uncertain. The CDR3 spans 17 residues. Germline V CDR1 and CDR2: LGHNA, YNFKEQ. V was shortened by 0 bases and J by 0 bases, with 9 bases between the two germline ends. The CDR3 reads CASSQEGRSSYNSPLHF. CDR3 bases: TGTGCCAGCAGCCAAGAGGGCAGGAGCTCCTATAATTCACCCCTCCACTTT.